These 21 T cell receptor beta chains were sequenced from one sample in a study of early T cells in non-severe SARS-CoV-2 infection (dated by TCRdb to the early 2020s). Library preparation was by 5' RACE. Reads for this sample came from a NextSeq 500. TCRdb passed the public sequencing reads through fastp at Q25 and MiXCR, retaining productive beta sequences. Each CDR3 protein appears once, grouped with its most common genes and DNA. Recorded for this sample are approximately 85,000 distinct CDR3 sequences; about 12% of them occurred a single time. Approximately 6.1% of the sample belongs to the ten largest clones. The sequencing sample was made of whole blood. These TCRs come from an adult who was a healthcare worker with PCR-confirmed SARS-CoV-2 infection or an uninfected control (not recorded which).

This clonotype has a handful of counts. CDR3 sequence reads: CSVVGGENGYTF. Written as DNA, the CDR3 is TGCAGCGTTGTGGGGGGAGAAAATGGCTACACCTTC. This chain uses TRBV29-1 with TRBJ1-2, with D tentatively TRBD1 (5 bases). The CDR3 consists of 12 residues. The V end lost 4 bases, the J end lost 6 bases, and 12 bases lay between the germline ends. Germline V CDR1 and CDR2: SQVTM, ANQGSEA.

The chain joins TRBV5-1 to TRBJ1-5, with unresolved D. Germline V lookup: CDR1 SGHRS, CDR2 YFSETQ. The ends were cut back, 0 bases at V and 10 bases at J, with 11 bases in the middle. The CDR3 totals 13 residues. This chain's CDR3 is CASSLEVGSPQHF. The CDR3 bases are TGCGCCAGCAGCTTGGAGGTTGGCAGCCCCCAGCATTTT.

V and J are TRBV29-1 and TRBJ1-1; D remains unclear. Trimming took 1 base from V and 2 from J, leaving 14 bases between them. The germline gives CDR1 SQVTM, CDR2 ANQGSEA. The CDR3 contains 15 residues. The CDR3 sequence: CSVEGATGINTEAFF. DNA for the CDR3: TGCAGCGTTGAAGGGGCGACCGGGATTAACACTGAAGCTTTCTTT.

Turning to this clonotype: A read error is possible here, since a much larger clone lies one base away. The chain has TRBV29-1 and TRBJ2-1, with 13 bases fitting TRBD2. This CDR3 is 16 amino acids long. Germline loops: CDR1 SQVTM, CDR2 ANQGSEA. The CDR3 region is CRAARTSGSLIDEQFF. The CDR3 region has the DNA TGCAGAGCAGCGAGGACTAGCGGGAGTCTTATCGATGAGCAGTTCTTC.

This clonotype appeared many times. The chain employs TRBV29-1 and TRBJ2-2; 8 nucleotides align to TRBD2. V gave up 4 bases and J gave up 4 bases; unmatched junction bases: 5. The CDR3 runs to 14 residues. Germline loops: CDR1 SQVTM, CDR2 ANQGSEA. The CDR3 DNA follows: TGCAGCGTTGCTAGCGGGCGGCGCACCGGGGAGCTGTTTTTT. Its translation: CSVASGRRTGELFF.

This chain connects TRBV29-1 to TRBJ2-1; 10 bases line up with TRBD1. Trimming removed 7 bases from V and 4 bases from J; junction bases left unmatched: 7. Per the germline V gene, CDR1 is SQVTM and CDR2 is ANQGSEA. The CDR3 sequence is 14 residues long. CDR3 sequence: CSGSPGQGYNEQFF. The CDR3 DNA sequence: TGCAGCGGATCACCGGGACAGGGGTACAATGAGCAGTTCTTC.

The V and J genes are TRBV10-3 and TRBJ1-2; 8 nucleotides line up with TRBD1. The CDR3 length is 12 residues. J gave up 7 bases and V 6 bases, and 4 bases lay outside the gene matches. Germline-derived CDR1 and CDR2 are ENHRY and SYGVKD. The CDR3 bases are TGTGCCATCAGCGGGACAGGCTCTGGCTACACCTTC. Residues: CAISGTGSGYTF.

This clonotype was recorded many times. The chain carries TRBV20-1 and TRBJ1-1, with D unresolved. CDR3 size: 13 residues. The V end lost 6 bases, the J end lost 3 bases, and 14 bases lay between the germline ends. Germline CDR1 reads DFQATT; CDR2 reads SNEGSKA (reference sequence). The CDR3: CSASFVRHTEAFF. The DNA for the CDR3 is TGCAGTGCGTCTTTTGTTAGGCACACTGAAGCTTTCTTT.

This clonotype was recorded a few times. V usage is TRBV5-4 and J usage is TRBJ2-3; D not resolved. V shed 3 bases and J shed 6 bases, with 11 bases lying between them. The CDR3 is 13 residues long. Germline CDR1 is SGHNT and CDR2 is YYREEE (reference sequence). The CDR3 loop is CASSSRGSDTQYF. For the CDR3, the DNA is TGTGCCAGCAGCTCGCGAGGCTCCGATACGCAGTATTTT.

The chain combines TRBV5-6 with TRBJ1-1; weak D call: TRBD1 (5 bases). This CDR3 contains 16 residues. The V gene's germline CDR1 is SGHDT and CDR2 YYEEEE. V dropped 4 bases and J dropped 2 bases, with 18 bases sitting between them. The CDR3 loop is CASSVTLQAINTEAFF. Here the CDR3 DNA reads TGTGCCAGCAGCGTAACATTACAGGCGATCAACACTGAAGCTTTCTTT.

Ten or more counts support this clonotype. The chain uses TRBV3-1 and TRBJ2-4; TRBD2 might be the D (6 bases). The germline CDR1 and CDR2 sequences are LGHDT and YNNKEL (reference sequence). This CDR3 contains 13 residues. Trimming left V 5 bases short and J 2 bases short, with 7 bases between. The CDR3 sequence: CASSGRPKNIQYF. The CDR3 DNA sequence: TGTGCCAGCAGCGGGAGGCCCAAAAACATTCAGTACTTC.

The chain couples TRBV4-3 to TRBJ2-6; 7 positions match TRBD1. The CDR3 has 18 amino acids. The trim removed 4 bases at V and 0 bases at J, leaving 9 bases unmatched. CDR1 is LGHNA and CDR2 is YSLEER in the germline V gene. CDR3 amino acids: CASSPGQARSSGANVLTF. The CDR3 DNA is TGCGCCAGCAGCCCTGGACAGGCCCGGAGCTCTGGGGCCAACGTCCTGACTTTC.

This clonotype was seen more than once but under ten times. CDR3 coding DNA: TGCGCCAGCAGCTTGGGACAGGGGACGGACGAGCAGTACTTC. Its protein is CASSLGQGTDEQYF. This chain connects TRBV5-1 to TRBJ2-7, with TRBD1 matching over 8 bases. Germline CDR1 and CDR2: SGHRS and YFSETQ. CDR3 length equals 14 residues. V lost 0 bases and J lost 5; bases outside the gene matches: 4.

The genes are TRBV20-1 and TRBJ1-1; 7 nucleotides match TRBD1. With 7 bases clipped from V and 0 bases from J, the junction kept 5 bases outside the gene matches. CDR3 length equals 13 residues. Germline V gene sequence: CDR1 DFQATT, CDR2 SNEGSKA (reference sequence). For the CDR3, the DNA is TGCAGTGTACCGGACAGGATGAACACTGAAGCTTTCTTT. This sequence encodes CSVPDRMNTEAFF.

This clonotype appeared a few times. This chain uses TRBV7-3 with TRBJ2-5; TRBD2 aligns across 7 bases. Germline V gene sequence: CDR1 SGHTA, CDR2 FQGTGA. V shed 5 bases, J shed 0 bases, and the junction held 6 bases outside the gene matches. The CDR3 extends over 15 amino acids. CDR3 sequence reads: CASSKSGTNQETQYF. In nucleotides, the CDR3 is TGTGCCAGCAGCAAATCCGGGACTAACCAAGAGACCCAGTACTTC.

This clonotype appeared a few times. The chain couples TRBV7-2 to TRBJ1-5; a possible D gene is TRBD1 (5 bases). The CDR3 is 15 residues long. V gave up 5 bases and J gave up 4 bases, with 15 bases separating them. Germline CDR1 SGHTA, CDR2 FQGNSA. DNA of the CDR3: TGTGCCAGCAGCCGGGGGGACGGGTCGAATCAGCCCCAGCATTTT. Protein sequence: CASSRGDGSNQPQHF.

The genes are TRBV18 and TRBJ1-1; no clear D gene. Germline lookup yields CDR1 KGHSH and CDR2 LQKENI. The CDR3 sequence is 13 residues long. The ends were cut back, 4 bases at V and 1 base at J, with 7 bases in the middle. The DNA of the CDR3 is TGTGCCAGCTCACAAGGAGGGAACACTGAAGCTTTCTTT. Residues: CASSQGGNTEAFF.

A few counts support this clonotype. The V gene is TRBV6-2 or TRBV6-3, the J gene TRBJ2-7; D not resolved. This CDR3 has 13 amino acids. Per germline, CDR1 MNHEY and CDR2 SVGEGT. The V end lost 1 base, the J end lost 5 bases, and 9 bases lay between the germline ends. CDR3 region: CASSYFPLNEQYF. Here the CDR3 DNA reads TGTGCCAGCAGTTACTTCCCTTTGAACGAGCAGTACTTC.

The V gene is TRBV27, the J gene TRBJ2-7, with D perhaps TRBD1 (5 bases). Germline CDR1 MNHEY, CDR2 SMNVEV (reference sequence). Trimming shortened V by 3 bases and J by 5 bases, and 11 bases separated the two germline ends. The CDR3 contains 13 residues. CDR3 bases: TGTGCCAGCAGTTTGTCGCAGGGCAACGAGCAGTACTTC. Translated, it gives CASSLSQGNEQYF.

There are many counts of this clonotype. The chain has TRBV29-1 and TRBJ2-7; TRBD1 matches at 7 bases. The length of the CDR3 is 12 residues. J lost 4 bases, V lost 7 bases, and 7 bases had no gene match. Germline loops: CDR1 SQVTM, CDR2 ANQGSEA. The CDR3 region is CSAQRDRYEQYF. The CDR3 nucleotides read TGCAGCGCTCAGAGGGACAGATACGAGCAGTACTTC.

The V call is TRBV3-1, the J call TRBJ2-5; no clear D gene. CDR3 length equals 12 residues. V was pared by 2 bases and J by 7 bases, with 8 bases between. Germline CDR1 LGHDT, CDR2 YNNKEL (reference sequence). CDR3 in amino acids: CASSQLSRTQYF. Here the CDR3 DNA reads TGTGCCAGCAGCCAACTTAGTCGGACCCAGTACTTC.